Following are 2 T cell receptor beta chains from one sample sequenced in a study of T cell changes during pregnancy in multiple sclerosis. Sequenced by immunoSEQ multiplex PCR; TCRdb stores in-frame clones only, minus some. The repertoire includes roughly 90,000 clones, approximately 90% of them detected once, and about 1.8% sits in the top ten. The material was peripheral blood, obtained in the first trimester of pregnancy. These receptor sequences come from a female donor in good health, enrolled as a control in a pregnancy study.

This clone occurred a few times. The rearrangement links TRBV4-1 to TRBJ2-2; perhaps TRBD2 as D (5 bases). The CDR3 has 15 residues. Trimming stripped 4 bases from V and 1 base from J, with 10 bases between. Looked up from germline, CDR1 is MGHRA and CDR2 is YSYEKL. CDR3 coding DNA: TGCGCCAGCAGCCCCGGACTGTTGAACACCGGGGAGCTGTTTTTT. Its translation: CASSPGLLNTGELFF.

The rearrangement uses TRBV2 and TRBJ1-6; D gene ambiguous. The CDR3 length is 14 residues. The germline CDR1 and CDR2 sequences are SNHLY and FYNNEI. V gave up 8 bases and J gave up 3 bases, with 11 bases separating them. This chain's CDR3 is CASLKTGYNSPLHF. CDR3 bases: TGTGCCAGCCTTAAGACGGGCTATAATTCACCCCTCCACTTT.